What follows are 8 T cell receptor beta chains derived from one specimen sequenced in a study of blood T cell repertoires in COVID-19. Clones were sequenced by immunoSEQ multiplex PCR, and TCRdb holds only the in-frame ones, with some missing. The repertoire has roughly 280,000 clones, around four fifths of them found once; the top ten carry about 4.5%. The material sequenced was peripheral blood. Every receptor here comes from a man aged 55 to 70 who had recovered from COVID-19.

This chain links TRBV10-2 with TRBJ2-1, with a tentative D call TRBD2 (5 bases). V lost 4 bases and J lost 6, with 13 bases in between. In germline, CDR1 is WSHSY, CDR2 SAAADI. CDR3 length: 14 residues. This chain's CDR3 is CASSADYSLNEQFF. For the CDR3, the DNA is TGCGCCAGCAGTGCCGACTACTCCCTCAATGAGCAGTTCTTC.

CDR3 nucleotides: TGCAGCGCCCCTAGCGGGAGGGTAGATACGCAGTATTTT. Residues: CSAPSGRVDTQYF. V usage is TRBV29-1 and J usage is TRBJ2-3, with TRBD2 matching over 12 bases. The CDR3 contains 13 residues. Per germline, CDR1 SQVTM and CDR2 ANQGSEA. V lost 7 bases and J lost 5; bases outside the gene matches: 4.

This clone appeared a single time. The rearrangement links TRBV9 to TRBJ2-1, with D possibly matching TRBD1 (6 bases). The V and J ends lost 4 bases and 9 bases respectively, with 14 bases between them. The germline V gene encodes CDR1 SGDLS and CDR2 YYNGEE. The CDR3 runs 13 residues. CDR3 sequence: CASSWQGIGEQFF. As DNA, the CDR3 is TGTGCCAGCAGCTGGCAGGGGATCGGTGAGCAGTTCTTC.

This chain uses TRBV9 with TRBJ2-1, with TRBD2 matching 9 bases. This CDR3 is built from 14 residues. V was pared by 3 bases and J by 7 bases, with 5 bases of the junction left unmatched. Germline-derived CDR1 and CDR2 are SGDLS and YYNGEE. The CDR3 region has the DNA TGTGCCAGCAGCGCTAGCGGGGTGCAGAATGAGCAGTTCTTC. Residues: CASSASGVQNEQFF.

V usage is TRBV30 and J usage is TRBJ1-4, with TRBD1 identical over 8 bases. V dropped 5 bases and J dropped 4; count of bases not matched to a gene: 6. Germline CDR1 GTSNPN, CDR2 SVGIG (reference sequence). The CDR3 is 14 residues long. The CDR3 DNA is TGTGCCTGGGGACCGACAGGGGTTAATGAAAAACTGTTTTTT. It yields the protein CAWGPTGVNEKLFF.

In its sample, this clone was seen once. The J gene is TRBJ2-7, the V gene TRBV29-1; 7 bases map to TRBD1. The CDR3 length is 14 residues. After removal of 6 bases from V and 0 bases from J, the junction contained 8 bases not matched to a gene. Germline V gene lookup returns CDR1 SQVTM and CDR2 ANQGSEA. The DNA of the CDR3 is TGCAGCGTCACAGGGGAGAGGAGCTCCTACGAGCAGTACTTC. This encodes CSVTGERSSYEQYF.

The V gene is TRBV7-2, the J gene TRBJ2-3; 8 bases agree with TRBD1. The J segment lost 5 bases and the V segment lost 1 base, leaving 11 bases of the junction unmatched. Germline CDR1 is SGHTA and CDR2 is FQGNSA. The CDR3 has 17 amino acids. CDR3 bases: TGTGCCAGCAGCTTAGAGTATCGGGGACAGGCGGGAGATACGCAGTATTTT. Its protein is CASSLEYRGQAGDTQYF.

The rearrangement links TRBV2 to TRBJ2-7; no firm D call. Germline lookup yields CDR1 SNHLY and CDR2 FYNNEI. The CDR3 has 11 amino acids. Trimming took 4 bases from V and 7 from J, leaving 8 bases between them. The CDR3 region has the DNA TGTGCCAGCAGTGCAAGAACAGAGCAGTACTTC. This sequence encodes CASSARTEQYF.